A selection of T cell receptor beta chains follows, all from one sample in a study of cytomegalovirus exposure and HLA in healthy donors. TCRdb's copy holds only in-frame clones and misses some; the assay was immunoSEQ multiplex PCR. Here the sample spans 150,000 or so clones, 70% to 75% being singletons. The sample comprised PBMCs. Receptor source: a man between 18 and 35 years old in good health and CMV-seropositive. CDR3s include the opening cysteine and the closing phenylalanine or tryptophan. Fields, in order: CDR3 DNA, CDR3 protein, clone size, V gene, J gene, D gene. A D gene is named only where the DNA matches it firmly. Some rows mark clone size as missing; the rest say once, few, many or name a class of expanded clone.

TGCAGCGTTGTAGGGGCCACTGAAGCTTTCTTT	CSVVGATEAFF	NA	TRBV29-1	TRBJ1-1	NA
TGTGCCAGCAGTCCCGGGACAGGGGGCGCGGGAGCTTTCTTT	CASSPGTGGAGAFF	NA	TRBV28	TRBJ1-1	TRBD1
TGTGCCAGCAGCGTTTCGGGGGATCCGACAGATACGCAGTATTTT	CASSVSGDPTDTQYF	NA	TRBV9	TRBJ2-3	NA
TGTGCCAGCAGTGAGCCGGGACAGGGGATCAATAACTATGGCTACACCTTC	CASSEPGQGINNYGYTF	NA	TRBV2	TRBJ1-2	TRBD1
TGTGCCAGCAGCCCACAGGGGCATGGGAAGGATGGCTACACCTTC	CASSPQGHGKDGYTF	NA	TRBV7-9	TRBJ1-2	TRBD1
TGTGCCTGGGGGACTAGCGGGATCTCCAATACGCAGTATTTT	CAWGTSGISNTQYF	NA	TRBV30	TRBJ2-3	TRBD2
TGTGCCAGCAGCTCCTCGGGACAGAGCTCTCCCGTCTATGGCTACACCTTC	CASSSSGQSSPVYGYTF	NA	TRBV7-9	TRBJ1-2	TRBD1
TGCGCCAGCACCCAAAGAGGGAGTTACAATGAGCAGTTCTTC	CASTQRGSYNEQFF	NA	TRBV4-1	TRBJ2-1	NA
TGTGCCAGCAGCCGGGTCTATAATTCACCCCTCCACTTT	CASSRVYNSPLHF	NA	TRBV5-6	TRBJ1-6	NA
TGTGCCAGCAGCGACAGGACGAGAAATAATGAAAAACTGTTTTTT	CASSDRTRNNEKLFF	NA	TRBV7-2	TRBJ1-4	NA
TGTGCCAGCAGCTATGGGCTAGCGGACACCGGGGAGCTGTTTTTT	CASSYGLADTGELFF	NA	TRBV14	TRBJ2-2	TRBD2
TGTGCCTGGAGTGCTCAGGGGCTTTATGGCTACACCTTC	CAWSAQGLYGYTF	NA	TRBV30	TRBJ1-2	NA
TGTGCCAGCAGTTTGGATCCGGGACACCGGATTCCTTCACCCCTCCACTTT	CASSLDPGHRIPSPLHF	NA	TRBV2	TRBJ1-6	NA
TGTGCCAGCAGTGAAGCGGGGGCGGGGGAGACCCAGTACTTC	CASSEAGAGETQYF	NA	TRBV25-1	TRBJ2-5	NA
TGTGCCAGCAGCCCGACAGCGGGGAACACCGGGGAGCTGTTTTTT	CASSPTAGNTGELFF	NA	TRBV7-9	TRBJ2-2	NA
TGCAGCGTTAGTTATAGCACTAACTATGGCTACACCTTC	CSVSYSTNYGYTF	NA	TRBV29-1	TRBJ1-2	NA
TGTGCCAGCACAGTCGCGGGCGCGAAAGGAAACACCATATATTTT	CASTVAGAKGNTIYF	NA	TRBV6-1	TRBJ1-3	NA
TGTGCCAGCAGCTGGGGCGGGACAGGGGGAACTGAAGCTTTCTTT	CASSWGGTGGTEAFF	NA	TRBV5-6	TRBJ1-1	TRBD1
TGTGCCTGGAGTGTTGGCAGGGTGGGGACTGATTCACCCCTCCACTTT	CAWSVGRVGTDSPLHF	once	TRBV30	TRBJ1-6	NA
TGTGCCAGCAGCTTAACTAGCGGGGGGCGGGATGAGCAGTTCTTC	CASSLTSGGRDEQFF	NA	TRBV7-9	TRBJ2-1	TRBD2
TGCGCCAGCAGCTTAGAGGGGGCGACCACTGAAGCTTTCTTT	CASSLEGATTEAFF	NA	TRBV5-1	TRBJ1-1	TRBD1
TGTGCCAGTAGTCTCGGACGGGAGAACACTGAAGCTTTCTTT	CASSLGRENTEAFF	NA	TRBV19	TRBJ1-1	NA
TGCGCCAGCAGCCAGGACGGGAATAGCAATCAGCCCCAGCATTTT	CASSQDGNSNQPQHF	NA	TRBV4-1	TRBJ1-5	NA
TGTGCCAGCAGCTCGACAGCGAGAACCGTCTATGGCTACACCTTC	CASSSTARTVYGYTF	NA	TRBV5-8	TRBJ1-2	NA
TGCGCCAGCAGCAGGAGGACAGGGAAAAATCAGCCCCAGCATTTT	CASSRRTGKNQPQHF	NA	TRBV5-1	TRBJ1-5	TRBD1
TGTGCCAGCACCCCTAGCGGGAATCGGAACATTCAGTACTTC	CASTPSGNRNIQYF	NA	TRBV7-2	TRBJ2-4	TRBD2
TGTGCCAGCAGCGTAGCGGAGGGGTACCAAGAGACCCAGTACTTC	CASSVAEGYQETQYF	NA	TRBV9	TRBJ2-5	NA
TGTGCCTGGAGCTCCCGGGGAGCGTACCAAGAGACCCAGTACTTC	CAWSSRGAYQETQYF	NA	TRBV30	TRBJ2-5	NA
TGTGCCAGCAGCGCGGGGAGGGCGGGAAACACCATATATTTT	CASSAGRAGNTIYF	NA	TRBV6-1	TRBJ1-3	NA
TGTGCCAGCAGTGACACTCCACAGAGTCCTTGGGATGGCTACACCTTC	CASSDTPQSPWDGYTF	NA	TRBV6-4	TRBJ1-2	NA
TGCGCCAGCAGCTTGGTGTATAGGGCTGCGGGCACCGGGGAGCTGTTTTTT	CASSLVYRAAGTGELFF	NA	TRBV5-1	TRBJ2-2	NA
TGTGCCACCAGCAGAGGGGGACAGGGCTCCTCCTATGGCTACACCTTC	CATSRGGQGSSYGYTF	NA	TRBV15	TRBJ1-2	TRBD1
TGTGCCAGCTGCACCAGGGGCACGGGGGAAAAACTGTTTTTT	CASCTRGTGEKLFF	NA	TRBV28	TRBJ1-4	NA
TGTGCCAGCAGTTACGGGCAGGAAAGAGAAAAACTGTTTTTT	CASSYGQEREKLFF	few	TRBV6-5	TRBJ1-4	NA
TGCAGCGTTGTAGGACAGGGGAAAGGGGAAGCTTTCTTT	CSVVGQGKGEAFF	NA	TRBV29-1	TRBJ1-1	TRBD1
TGTGCCAGCAGTTCGGTCGCATTCCAAGAGACCCAGTACTTC	CASSSVAFQETQYF	NA	TRBV28	TRBJ2-5	NA
TGTGCCAGCAGCCCTCCGAAGGGGACTGAAGCTTTCTTT	CASSPPKGTEAFF	NA	TRBV25-1	TRBJ1-1	NA
TGTGCCAGCAGCTTGGGGGGACTAGCGGACACAGATACGCAGTATTTT	CASSLGGLADTDTQYF	NA	TRBV5-4	TRBJ2-3	TRBD2
TGTGCCAGCAGTGGCCGACAGCACACAGATACGCAGTATTTT	CASSGRQHTDTQYF	NA	TRBV2	TRBJ2-3	NA
TGCGCCAGCAGCTTGGAGGGGACAGGGAATCAGCCCCAGCATTTT	CASSLEGTGNQPQHF	few	TRBV5-1	TRBJ1-5	TRBD1